Here is one TCR beta chain with its context. The record originates from a study of T cell changes during pregnancy in multiple sclerosis. Method: immunoSEQ multiplex PCR; TCRdb's copy keeps in-frame clones and lacks some. This sample has about 83,000 clones, with 91% found just once. From germline, CDR1 is SNHLY and CDR2 FYNNEI. V lost 4 bases, J lost 2 bases, and 9 bases stayed unmatched. This CDR3 contains 16 residues. This TCR came from a female donor in good health, serving as a control in a pregnancy study. Some clones in this sample may be carry-over from other donors' samples. This chain links TRBV2 with TRBJ2-3; 7 bases line up with TRBD2. Material: PBMCs, obtained in the first trimester of pregnancy. The CDR3 bases are TGTGCCAGCAGTGTGTGGGGGGGGTCGAACACAGATACGCAGTATTTT. This encodes CASSVWGGSNTDTQYF. The variable domain in full, completed from reference TRBV2 and TRBJ2-3, reads EPEVTQTPSHQVTQMGQEVILRCVPISNHLYFYWYRQILGQKVEFLVSFYNNEISEKSEIFDDQFSVERPDGSNFTLKIRSTKLEDSAMYFCASSVWGGSNTDTQYFGPGTRLTVL.